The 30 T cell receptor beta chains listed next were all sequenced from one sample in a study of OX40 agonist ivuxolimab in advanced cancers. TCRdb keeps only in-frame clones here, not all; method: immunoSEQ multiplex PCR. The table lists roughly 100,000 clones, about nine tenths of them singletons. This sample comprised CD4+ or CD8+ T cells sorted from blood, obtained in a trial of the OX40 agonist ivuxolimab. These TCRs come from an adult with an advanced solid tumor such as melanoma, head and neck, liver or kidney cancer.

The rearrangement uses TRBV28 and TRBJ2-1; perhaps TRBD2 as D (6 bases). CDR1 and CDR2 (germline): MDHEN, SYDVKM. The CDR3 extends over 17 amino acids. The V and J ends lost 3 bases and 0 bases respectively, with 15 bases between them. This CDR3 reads CASSFVIAVSSYNEQFF. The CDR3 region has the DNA TGTGCCAGCAGTTTTGTAATAGCGGTAAGCTCCTACAATGAGCAGTTCTTC.

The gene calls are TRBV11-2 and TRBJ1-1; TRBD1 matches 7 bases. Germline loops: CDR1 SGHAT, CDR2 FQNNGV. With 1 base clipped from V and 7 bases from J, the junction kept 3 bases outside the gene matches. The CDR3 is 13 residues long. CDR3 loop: CASSLGGTVEAFF. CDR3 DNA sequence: TGTGCCAGCAGCTTAGGGGGGACAGTTGAAGCTTTCTTT.

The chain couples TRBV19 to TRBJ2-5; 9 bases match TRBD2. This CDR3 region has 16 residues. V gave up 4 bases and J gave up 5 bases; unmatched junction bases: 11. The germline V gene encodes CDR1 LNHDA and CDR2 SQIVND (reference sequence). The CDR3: CASSTTTGTSIETQYF. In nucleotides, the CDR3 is TGTGCCAGTAGTACCACAACCGGGACTAGCATCGAGACCCAGTACTTC.

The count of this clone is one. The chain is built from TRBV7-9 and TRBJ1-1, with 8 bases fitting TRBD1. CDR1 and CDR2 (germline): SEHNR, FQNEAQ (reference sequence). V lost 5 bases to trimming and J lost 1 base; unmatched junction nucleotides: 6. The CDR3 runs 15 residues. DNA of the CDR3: TGTGCCAGCAGCAGGGGGGACAGGACGAACACTGAAGCTTTCTTT. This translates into CASSRGDRTNTEAFF. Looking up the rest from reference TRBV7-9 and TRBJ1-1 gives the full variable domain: DTGVSQNPRHKITKRGQNVTFRCDPISEHNRLYWYRQTLGQGPEFLTYFQNEAQLEKSRLLSDRFSAERPKGSFSTLEIQRTEQGDSAMYLCASSRGDRTNTEAFFGQGTRLTVV.

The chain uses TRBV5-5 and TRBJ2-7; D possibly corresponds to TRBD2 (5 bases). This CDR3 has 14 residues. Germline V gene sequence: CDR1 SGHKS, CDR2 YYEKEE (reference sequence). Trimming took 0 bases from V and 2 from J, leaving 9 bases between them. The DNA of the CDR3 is TGTGCCAGCAGCTTGGCCGGGAAGCCCTACGAGCAGTACTTC. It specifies CASSLAGKPYEQYF.

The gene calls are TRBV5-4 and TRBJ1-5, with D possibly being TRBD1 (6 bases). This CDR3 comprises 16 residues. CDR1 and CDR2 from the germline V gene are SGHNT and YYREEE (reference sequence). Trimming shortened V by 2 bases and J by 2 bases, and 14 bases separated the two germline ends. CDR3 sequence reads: CASSFRQVGGNQPQHF. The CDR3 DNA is TGTGCCAGCAGCTTTAGACAGGTGGGGGGCAATCAGCCCCAGCATTTT.

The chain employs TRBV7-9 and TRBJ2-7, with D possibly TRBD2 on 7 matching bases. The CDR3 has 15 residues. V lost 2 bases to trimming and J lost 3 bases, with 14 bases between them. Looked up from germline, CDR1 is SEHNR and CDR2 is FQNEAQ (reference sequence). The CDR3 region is CASSLSGGQFYEQYF. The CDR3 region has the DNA TGTGCCAGCAGCTTATCCGGGGGGCAATTCTACGAGCAGTACTTC.

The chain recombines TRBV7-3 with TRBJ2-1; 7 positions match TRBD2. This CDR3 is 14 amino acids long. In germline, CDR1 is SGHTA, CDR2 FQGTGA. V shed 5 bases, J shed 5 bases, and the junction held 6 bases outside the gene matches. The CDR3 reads CASSQLASHNEQFF. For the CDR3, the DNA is TGTGCCAGCAGCCAACTAGCGTCCCACAATGAGCAGTTCTTC.

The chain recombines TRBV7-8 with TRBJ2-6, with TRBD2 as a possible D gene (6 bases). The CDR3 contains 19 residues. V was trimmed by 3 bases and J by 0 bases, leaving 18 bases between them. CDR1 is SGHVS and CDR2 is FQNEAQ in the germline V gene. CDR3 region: CASSLTLAWGPSGANVLTF. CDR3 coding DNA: TGTGCCAGCAGCTTGACGCTAGCGTGGGGCCCCTCTGGGGCCAACGTCCTGACTTTC.

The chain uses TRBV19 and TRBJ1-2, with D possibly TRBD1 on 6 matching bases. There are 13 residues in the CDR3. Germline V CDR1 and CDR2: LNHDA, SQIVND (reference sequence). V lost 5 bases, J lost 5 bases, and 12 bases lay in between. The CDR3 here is CASSLRTEYGYTF. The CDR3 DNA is TGTGCCAGTAGTCTCCGGACAGAGTATGGCTACACCTTC.

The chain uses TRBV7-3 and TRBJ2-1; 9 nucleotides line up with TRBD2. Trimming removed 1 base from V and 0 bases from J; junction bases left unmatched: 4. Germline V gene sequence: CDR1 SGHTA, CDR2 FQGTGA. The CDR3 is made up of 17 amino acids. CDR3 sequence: CASSLRREGRSYNEQFF. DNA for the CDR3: TGTGCCAGCAGCTTAAGGCGGGAGGGTCGCTCCTACAATGAGCAGTTCTTC.

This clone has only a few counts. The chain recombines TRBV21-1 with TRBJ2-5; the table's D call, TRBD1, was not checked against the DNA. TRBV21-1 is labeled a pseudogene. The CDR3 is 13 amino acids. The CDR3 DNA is TGTGCCAGCAGCAAAAGGGGTCAAGAGACCCAGTACTTC. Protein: CASSKRGQETQYF.

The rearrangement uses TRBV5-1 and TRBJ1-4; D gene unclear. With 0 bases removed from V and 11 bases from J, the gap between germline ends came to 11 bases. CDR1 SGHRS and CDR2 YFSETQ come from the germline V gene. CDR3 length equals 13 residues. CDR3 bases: TGCGCCAGCAGCTTGGGAACAGAAGGGAAACTGTTTTTT. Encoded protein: CASSLGTEGKLFF. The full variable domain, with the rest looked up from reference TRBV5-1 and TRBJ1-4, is KAGVTQTPRYLIKTRGQQVTLSCSPISGHRSVSWYQQTPGQGLQFLFEYFSETQRNKGNFPGRFSGRQFSNSRSEMNVSTLELGDSALYLCASSLGTEGKLFFGSGTQLSVL.

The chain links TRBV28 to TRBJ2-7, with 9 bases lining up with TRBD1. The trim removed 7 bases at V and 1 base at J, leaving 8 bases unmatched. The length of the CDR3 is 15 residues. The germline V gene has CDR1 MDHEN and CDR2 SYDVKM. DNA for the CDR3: TGTGCCAGCACATCCGGGACAGGGTTTTCCTACGAGCAGTACTTC. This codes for CASTSGTGFSYEQYF. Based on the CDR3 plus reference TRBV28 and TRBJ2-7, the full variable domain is DVKVTQSSRYLVKRTGEKVFLECVQDMDHENMFWYRQDPGLGLRLIYFSYDVKMKEKGDIPEGYSVSREKKERFSLILESASTNQTSMYLCASTSGTGFSYEQYFGPGTRLTVT.

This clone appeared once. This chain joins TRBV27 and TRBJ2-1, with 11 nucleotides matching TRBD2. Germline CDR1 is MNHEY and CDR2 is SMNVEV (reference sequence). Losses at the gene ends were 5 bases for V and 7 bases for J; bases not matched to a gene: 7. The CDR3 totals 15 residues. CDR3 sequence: CASSPLAGAWNEQFF. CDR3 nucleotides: TGTGCCAGCAGTCCACTAGCGGGGGCTTGGAATGAGCAGTTCTTC.

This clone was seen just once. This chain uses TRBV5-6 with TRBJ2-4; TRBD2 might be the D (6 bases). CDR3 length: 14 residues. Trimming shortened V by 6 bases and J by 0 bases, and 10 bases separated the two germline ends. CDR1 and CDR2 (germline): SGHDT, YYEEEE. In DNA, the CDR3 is TGTGCCAGCACCCCGGGACTAGCCAAAAACATTCAGTACTTC. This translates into CASTPGLAKNIQYF.

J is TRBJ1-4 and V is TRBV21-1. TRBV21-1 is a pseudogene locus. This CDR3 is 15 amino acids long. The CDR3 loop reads CASSRRAQSDEKLFF. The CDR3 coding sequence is TGTGCCAGCAGCCGCCGGGCCCAGTCCGACGAAAAACTGTTTTTT.

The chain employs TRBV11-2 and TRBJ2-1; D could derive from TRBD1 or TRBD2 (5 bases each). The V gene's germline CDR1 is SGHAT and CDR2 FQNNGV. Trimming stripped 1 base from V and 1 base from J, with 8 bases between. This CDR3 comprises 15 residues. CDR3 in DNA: TGTGCCAGCAGCTTAGGGGGGTTTTCCTACAATGAGCAGTTCTTC. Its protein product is CASSLGGFSYNEQFF.

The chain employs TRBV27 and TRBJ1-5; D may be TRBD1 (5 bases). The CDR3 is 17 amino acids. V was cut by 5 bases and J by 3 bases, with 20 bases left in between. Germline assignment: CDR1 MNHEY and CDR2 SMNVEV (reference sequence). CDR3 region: CASSRGALNLFNQPQHF. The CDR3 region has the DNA TGTGCCAGCAGTCGTGGGGCCCTGAATTTATTCAATCAGCCCCAGCATTTT.

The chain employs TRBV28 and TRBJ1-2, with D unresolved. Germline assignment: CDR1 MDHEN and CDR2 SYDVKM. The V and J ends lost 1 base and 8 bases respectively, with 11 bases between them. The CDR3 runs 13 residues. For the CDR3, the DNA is TGTGCCAGCAGTTTATTACGGCCCCGGGGCTACACCTTC. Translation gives CASSLLRPRGYTF.

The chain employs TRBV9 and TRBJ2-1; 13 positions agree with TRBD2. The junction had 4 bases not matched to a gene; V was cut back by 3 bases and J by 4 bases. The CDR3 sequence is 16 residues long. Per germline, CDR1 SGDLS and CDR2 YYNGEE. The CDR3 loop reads CASSGRLAGGYNEQFF. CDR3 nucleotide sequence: TGTGCCAGCAGCGGCAGACTAGCGGGAGGATACAATGAGCAGTTCTTC.

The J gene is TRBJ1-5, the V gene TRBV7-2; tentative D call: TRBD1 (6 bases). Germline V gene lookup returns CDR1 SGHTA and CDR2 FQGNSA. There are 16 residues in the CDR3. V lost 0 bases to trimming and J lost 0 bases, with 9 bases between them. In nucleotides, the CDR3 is TGTGCCAGCAGCTTAGCCCGGACAGATAGCAATCAGCCCCAGCATTTT. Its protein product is CASSLARTDSNQPQHF.

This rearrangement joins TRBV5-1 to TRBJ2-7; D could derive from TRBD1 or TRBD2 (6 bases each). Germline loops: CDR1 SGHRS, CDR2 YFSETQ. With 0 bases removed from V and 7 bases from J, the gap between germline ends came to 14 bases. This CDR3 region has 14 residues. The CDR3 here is CASSLDPGAVEQYF. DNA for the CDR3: TGCGCCAGCAGCTTGGATCCGGGGGCGGTGGAGCAGTACTTC.

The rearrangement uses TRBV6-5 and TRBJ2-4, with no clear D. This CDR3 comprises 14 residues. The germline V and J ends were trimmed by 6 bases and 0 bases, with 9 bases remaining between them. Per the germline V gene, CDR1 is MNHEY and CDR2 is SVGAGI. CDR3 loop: CASRTAVAKNIQYF. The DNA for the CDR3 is TGTGCCAGCAGAACCGCAGTAGCCAAAAACATTCAGTACTTC.

This CDR3 is CASSPRTGSNEQFF. As DNA, the CDR3 is TGTGCCAGCAGTCCGAGGACGGGGAGCAATGAGCAGTTCTTC. The V call is TRBV6-5, the J call TRBJ2-1; perhaps TRBD2 as D (5 bases). V was clipped by 5 bases and J by 6 bases, with 14 bases between them. Germline loops: CDR1 MNHEY, CDR2 SVGAGI. The CDR3 has 14 residues.

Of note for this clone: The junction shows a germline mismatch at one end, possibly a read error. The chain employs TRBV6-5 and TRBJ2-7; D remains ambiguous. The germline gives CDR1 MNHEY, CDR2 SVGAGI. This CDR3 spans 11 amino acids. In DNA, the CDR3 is TGTGCCAGCAGCCAAACGGCCGCCTACCACTTC. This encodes CASSQTAAYHF.

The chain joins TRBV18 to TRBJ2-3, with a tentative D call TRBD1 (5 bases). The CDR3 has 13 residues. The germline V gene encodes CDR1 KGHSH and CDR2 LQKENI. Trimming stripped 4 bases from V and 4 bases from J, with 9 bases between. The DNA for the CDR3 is TGTGCCAGCTCACGCGACAGAGCAGATACGCAGTATTTT. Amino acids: CASSRDRADTQYF.

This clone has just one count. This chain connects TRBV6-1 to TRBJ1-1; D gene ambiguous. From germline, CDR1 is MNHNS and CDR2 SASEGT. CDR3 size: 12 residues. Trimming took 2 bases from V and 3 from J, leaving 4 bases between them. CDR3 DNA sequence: TGTGCCAGCAGTGAAAGCTACACTGAAGCTTTCTTT. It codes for CASSESYTEAFF.

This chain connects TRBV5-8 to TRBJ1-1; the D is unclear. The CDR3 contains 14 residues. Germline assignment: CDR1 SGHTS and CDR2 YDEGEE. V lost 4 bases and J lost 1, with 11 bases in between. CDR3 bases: TGTGCCAGCAGCCGCGGGATAGCGAACACTGAAGCTTTCTTT. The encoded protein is CASSRGIANTEAFF.

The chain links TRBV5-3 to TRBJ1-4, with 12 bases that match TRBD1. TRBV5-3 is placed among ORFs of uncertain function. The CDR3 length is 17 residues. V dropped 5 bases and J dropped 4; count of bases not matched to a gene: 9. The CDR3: CARSHGTGGFINEKLFF. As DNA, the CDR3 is TGTGCCAGAAGTCATGGGACAGGGGGCTTCATTAATGAAAAACTGTTTTTT.